These 13 T cell receptor beta chains share one sample of origin, sequenced in a study of blood T cell repertoires in COVID-19. The assay was immunoSEQ multiplex PCR, and TCRdb's table has in-frame clones only and misses some. The data show fewer than 400,000 clones, roughly 88% seen once. Specimen: PBMCs or T cells enriched from blood (not recorded which). All receptors derive from a man younger than 40 who had recovered from COVID-19.

This clone was seen once. The CDR3 sequence: CASSFERANEKLFF. The CDR3 DNA follows: TGCGCCAGCAGCTTCGAGCGGGCTAATGAAAAACTGTTTTTT. The chain is built from TRBV5-1 and TRBJ1-4; D call uncertain. This CDR3 comprises 14 residues. Germline CDR1 and CDR2: SGHRS and YFSETQ. V dropped 2 bases and J dropped 3 bases, with 8 bases sitting between them. The entire variable domain, with the rest obtained from reference TRBV5-1 and TRBJ1-4, is as follows: KAGVTQTPRYLIKTRGQQVTLSCSPISGHRSVSWYQQTPGQGLQFLFEYFSETQRNKGNFPGRFSGRQFSNSRSEMNVSTLELGDSALYLCASSFERANEKLFFGSGTQLSVL.

This chain uses TRBV19 with TRBJ1-2; the match to TRBD1 covers 9 bases. In germline, CDR1 is LNHDA, CDR2 SQIVND (reference sequence). The CDR3 length is 16 residues. Trimming removed 8 bases from V and 7 bases from J; junction bases left unmatched: 17. This CDR3 is CASSRSTLNRGLGYTF. CDR3 nucleotide sequence: TGTGCCAGTTCCCGATCAACGCTCAACAGGGGGCTTGGCTACACCTTC.

This sequence joins TRBV7-9 and TRBJ1-2; the D is unclear. In germline, CDR1 is SEHNR, CDR2 FQNEAQ (reference sequence). Trimming took off 1 base at V and 4 bases at J, with 10 bases between the two ends. CDR3 length: 14 amino acids. CDR3 residues: CASSLVQSSYGYTF. The CDR3 DNA sequence: TGTGCCAGCAGCTTAGTTCAATCCAGCTATGGCTACACCTTC.

V and J are TRBV11-1 and TRBJ1-1; the match to TRBD1 covers 9 bases. The CDR3 sequence is 15 residues long. CDR1 is SGHAT and CDR2 is FQDESV in the germline V gene (reference sequence). The junction had 8 bases not matched to a gene; V was cut back by 4 bases and J by 5 bases. The CDR3 loop is CASSSLGQGKTEAFF. CDR3 nucleotides: TGTGCCAGCAGCTCACTCGGACAGGGGAAAACTGAAGCTTTCTTT.

The chain joins TRBV3-1 (or the pseudogene TRBV3-2) to TRBJ2-5, with TRBD2 matching over 14 bases. The trim removed 4 bases at V and 4 bases at J, leaving 2 bases unmatched. Germline assignment: CDR1 LGHDT and CDR2 YNNKEL (reference sequence). This CDR3 comprises 15 residues. In DNA, the CDR3 is TGTGCCAGCAGCCTTGGGACTAGCGGGGGAGAGACCCAGTACTTC. Protein: CASSLGTSGGETQYF.

The V gene is TRBV7-9, the J gene TRBJ1-6, with D uncertain. Germline V gene data show CDR1 as SEHNR and CDR2 as FQNEAQ (reference sequence). V lost 1 base and J 0 bases, leaving 13 bases between the germline ends. The CDR3 length is 18 residues. The CDR3 DNA follows: TGTGCCAGCAGCTTAGGAGGGCAGGCGAGCTCCTATAATTCACCCCTCCACTTT. Protein: CASSLGGQASSYNSPLHF.

This clone showed up just a few times. The chain has TRBV7-8 and TRBJ1-2; the D gene is possibly TRBD1 (5 bases). Per germline, CDR1 SGHVS and CDR2 FQNEAQ. The CDR3 is made up of 13 amino acids. Between the trimmed V and J ends, which lost 4 bases and 3 bases, there was a span of 9 bases. CDR3 bases: TGTGCCAGCAGCTCCGGGACTTACTATGGCTACACCTTC. Translated: CASSSGTYYGYTF.

The chain couples TRBV19 to TRBJ2-1; TRBD1 matches at 7 bases. Looked up from germline, CDR1 is LNHDA and CDR2 is SQIVND (reference sequence). There are 15 residues in the CDR3. Trimming cost V 4 bases and J 10 bases; bases outside gene matches: 13. CDR3 nucleotide sequence: TGTGCCAGTAGTAAGGGGGCAGGCTCGGGGAACGAGCAGTTCTTC. Translated, it gives CASSKGAGSGNEQFF. The full variable domain, in which reference TRBV19 and TRBJ2-1 provide the parts outside the CDR3, is DGGITQSPKYLFRKEGQNVTLSCEQNLNHDAMYWYRQDPGQGLRLIYYSQIVNDFQKGDIAEGYSVSREKKESFPLTVTSAQKNPTAFYLCASSKGAGSGNEQFFGPGTRLTVL.

V usage is TRBV28 and J usage is TRBJ2-7; TRBD2 matches 12 bases. This CDR3 is 16 amino acids long. The trim removed 5 bases at V and 6 bases at J, leaving 11 bases unmatched. Per germline, CDR1 MDHEN and CDR2 SYDVKM. The CDR3 loop reads CASSPLAGGVVGEQYF. The CDR3 bases are TGTGCCAGCAGTCCCCTAGCGGGGGGGGTTGTAGGCGAGCAGTACTTC.

This rearrangement joins TRBV7-9 to TRBJ2-7; D not certain. The V end lost 5 bases, the J end lost 3 bases, and 20 bases lay between the germline ends. The length of the CDR3 is 16 residues. Germline values: CDR1 SEHNR, CDR2 FQNEAQ (reference sequence). The CDR3 is CASSAGQLGISYEQYF. CDR3 DNA: TGTGCCAGCAGCGCCGGCCAGCTAGGCATTAGCTACGAGCAGTACTTC.

This chain uses TRBV5-1 with TRBJ2-3, with 12 positions matching TRBD2. Trimming cost V 5 bases and J 5 bases; bases outside gene matches: 6. From germline, CDR1 is SGHRS and CDR2 YFSETQ. The CDR3 is 15 amino acids. The CDR3 DNA sequence: TGCGCCAGCAGTTCCGGACTAGCGGGACTAGATACGCAGTATTTT. As protein: CASSSGLAGLDTQYF. Drawing the rest from reference TRBV5-1 and TRBJ2-3, the complete variable domain is KAGVTQTPRYLIKTRGQQVTLSCSPISGHRSVSWYQQTPGQGLQFLFEYFSETQRNKGNFPGRFSGRQFSNSRSEMNVSTLELGDSALYLCASSSGLAGLDTQYFGPGTRLTVL.

The chain carries TRBV6-6 and TRBJ2-7, with 12 nucleotides matching TRBD2. The germline V gene encodes CDR1 MNHNY and CDR2 SVGAGI (reference sequence). The CDR3 covers 15 residues. J was trimmed by 5 bases and V by 2 bases; bases with no gene match: 4. CDR3: CASSYPASGGDEQYF. The DNA for the CDR3 is TGTGCCAGCAGTTACCCCGCTAGCGGGGGGGACGAGCAGTACTTC.

In this sample, this clone turned up once. The rearrangement links TRBV5-1 to TRBJ2-5; TRBD2 agrees at 7 bases. The germline CDR1 and CDR2 sequences are SGHRS and YFSETQ. V was clipped by 0 bases and J by 5 bases; unmatched bases: 7. There are 15 residues in the CDR3. As DNA, the CDR3 is TGCGCCAGCAGCTTGGGAGCGGGGTCACGGGAGACCCAGTACTTC. This encodes CASSLGAGSRETQYF.